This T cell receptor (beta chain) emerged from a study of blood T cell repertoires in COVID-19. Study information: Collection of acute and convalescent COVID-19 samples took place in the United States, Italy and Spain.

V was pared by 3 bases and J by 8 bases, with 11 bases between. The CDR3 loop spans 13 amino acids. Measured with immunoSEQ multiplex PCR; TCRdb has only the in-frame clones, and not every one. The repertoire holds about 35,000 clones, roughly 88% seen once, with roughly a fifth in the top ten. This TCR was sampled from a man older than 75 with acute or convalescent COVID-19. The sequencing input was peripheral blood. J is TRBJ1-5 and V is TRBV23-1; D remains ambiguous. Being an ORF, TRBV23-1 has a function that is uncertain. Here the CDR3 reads CASSHGGFKPQHF. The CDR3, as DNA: TGCGCCAGCAGTCATGGCGGGTTTAAGCCCCAGCATTTT.